The 12 T cell receptor beta chains in this list originate from one sample, sequenced in a study of regulatory T cells in long-lasting Graves disease. CDR3-region Arm-PCR and iRepertoire HTBI primers produced the TCR beta libraries. One entry per CDR3 protein results from TCRdb running MiXCR on the multiplex PCR reads. The sample holds roughly 450,000 distinct CDR3 sequences, around 20% seen once. Regarding time point: persistent/refractory GD, antithyroid drugs over 5 years with positive TRAb. Generation of the TCR library employed RNA extracted from PBMCs. Here the sequenced sample was peripheral blood mononuclear cells (PBMCs), taken when the disease was refractory, from a patient treated with antithyroid drugs. The receptors come from a female donor with Graves disease.

This clonotype has ten or more counts. The rearrangement joins TRBV6-5 to TRBJ1-2, with D unresolved. V dropped 0 bases and J dropped 8 bases, with 10 bases sitting between them. The CDR3 extends over 13 amino acids. Germline V gene lookup returns CDR1 MNHEY and CDR2 SVGAGI. For the CDR3, the DNA is TGTGCCAGCAGTTACTCGTTGGGGTTAGGCTACACCTTC. Its protein is CASSYSLGLGYTF.

This clonotype was seen at least ten times. V is TRBV28 and J is TRBJ2-2, with 7 bases lining up with TRBD1. Germline V gene data show CDR1 as MDHEN and CDR2 as SYDVKM. J gave up 6 bases and V 6 bases, and 4 bases lay outside the gene matches. The CDR3 spans 13 residues. Here the CDR3 DNA reads TGTGCCAGCAGGGGAGACAGGGCCGGGGAGCTGTTTTTT. Translating gives CASRGDRAGELFF.

About this clonotype itself: Given a much more abundant clone one base away, this may be a read error. The rearrangement links TRBV12-3 or TRBV12-4 to TRBJ2-2, with 9 bases that match TRBD2. The CDR3 has 14 amino acids. Losses at the gene ends were 4 bases for V and 6 bases for J; bases not matched to a gene: 3. The CDR3 region has the DNA TGTGCCAGCAGTTCCAGCGGGGGGTCCGGGGAGCTGTTTTTT. Translated, it gives CASSSSGGSGELFF.

The V gene is TRBV5-5, the J gene TRBJ1-1; perhaps TRBD1 as D (5 bases). The germline V and J ends were trimmed by 0 bases and 10 bases, with 16 bases remaining between them. CDR1 is SGHKS and CDR2 is YYEKEE in the germline V gene (reference sequence). The CDR3 is 14 residues long. CDR3 amino acids: CASSLDRGAIGAFF. DNA of the CDR3: TGTGCCAGCAGCTTGGACCGCGGGGCCATAGGAGCTTTCTTT.

In its sample, this clonotype was seen a few times. The chain couples TRBV28 to TRBJ2-7; D call uncertain. Looked up from germline, CDR1 is MDHEN and CDR2 is SYDVKM. This CDR3 has 14 amino acids. Trimming cost V 1 base and J 6 bases, with 13 bases left between them. The CDR3 region is CASSLSAGIPEQYF. The CDR3 region has the DNA TGTGCCAGCAGTTTATCGGCAGGAATCCCCGAGCAGTACTTC.

V gene TRBV7-8 combines with J gene TRBJ1-6, with D possibly being TRBD1 (5 bases). The CDR3 loop spans 15 amino acids. Germline V gene data show CDR1 as SGHVS and CDR2 as FQNEAQ. V shed 0 bases and J shed 7 bases, with 10 bases lying between them. The CDR3 loop reads CASSLALGGNSPLHF. The CDR3 coding sequence is TGTGCCAGCAGCTTAGCCCTGGGGGGAAATTCACCCCTCCACTTT.

In this sample, this clonotype turned up many times. The chain links TRBV7-2 to TRBJ2-5, with TRBD2 as a possible D gene (6 bases). V gave up 5 bases and J gave up 4 bases, with 11 bases separating them. The germline V gene has CDR1 SGHTA and CDR2 FQGNSA. This CDR3 spans 13 amino acids. CDR3 amino acids: CASSPGGRETQYF. The CDR3 region has the DNA TGTGCCAGCAGCCCCGGGGGAAGAGAGACCCAGTACTTC.

Concerning this clonotype: A read error is possible here, since a much larger clone lies one base away. The chain employs TRBV6-4 and TRBJ2-5; D uncertain. The CDR3 length is 16 residues. Trimming shortened V by 7 bases and J by 6 bases, and 24 bases separated the two germline ends. Germline CDR1 is MRHNA and CDR2 is SNTAGT. The CDR3 bases are TGTGCCAGCAATCTCTTAGTGCTCGGCGGTGTGAAGACCCAGTACTTC. It is translated as CASNLLVLGGVKTQYF.

This clonotype was observed at least ten times. The chain is built from TRBV27 and TRBJ1-2, with 8 bases that match TRBD1. Germline values: CDR1 MNHEY, CDR2 SMNVEV (reference sequence). J lost 7 bases, V lost 2 bases, and 9 bases had no gene match. The CDR3 totals 15 residues. CDR3 sequence (DNA): TGTGCCAGCAGTTTAAGGGCCGGACAGGGAAGTGGCTACACCTTC. Translating it yields CASSLRAGQGSGYTF.

The chain is built from TRBV28 and TRBJ2-7, with 9 nucleotides matching TRBD2. Germline V gene lookup returns CDR1 MDHEN and CDR2 SYDVKM. The CDR3 has 18 amino acids. V gave up 6 bases and J gave up 1 base; unmatched junction bases: 16. This CDR3 is CASSSPGHSGSKSYEQYF. The CDR3 DNA is TGTGCCAGCAGCTCCCCGGGACATAGCGGGAGTAAATCCTACGAGCAGTACTTC.

This clonotype has just a few counts. The chain carries TRBV5-4 and TRBJ1-6; 8 bases map to TRBD1. The V gene's germline CDR1 is SGHNT and CDR2 YYREEE (reference sequence). Trimming cost V 3 bases and J 2 bases; bases outside gene matches: 7. The CDR3 is 17 residues long. The CDR3: CASSSGRQGTYNSPLHF. CDR3 nucleotides: TGTGCCAGCAGCTCTGGGCGACAGGGGACCTATAATTCACCCCTCCACTTT.

The CDR3 bases are TGCGCCAGCAGCCAAGAAGGCTCGCAGCTGGCAGGGAGGGAGACCCAGTACTTC. This gives the protein CASSQEGSQLAGRETQYF. The chain employs TRBV4-1 and TRBJ2-5; tentative D call: TRBD2 (6 bases). In germline, CDR1 is MGHRA, CDR2 YSYEKL. This CDR3 region has 18 residues. Trimming left V 0 bases short and J 5 bases short, with 22 bases between.